These 29 T cell receptor beta chains were all obtained from the same sample, sequenced in a study of cytomegalovirus exposure and HLA in healthy donors. Amplification used 60 Vbeta primers and 13 Jbeta primers. Measured with immunoSEQ multiplex PCR; TCRdb has only the in-frame clones, and not every one. The table includes around 35,000 clones, around 69% detected once. Sample: PBMCs. The receptors come from a man aged 30 to 39 in good health and CMV-seronegative.

The chain recombines TRBV7-9 with TRBJ2-5; D call uncertain. V was trimmed by 4 bases and J by 4 bases, leaving 4 bases between them. CDR3 size: 11 residues. Germline CDR1 is SEHNR and CDR2 is FQNEAQ (reference sequence). CDR3 sequence reads: CASSSGETQYF. The CDR3 DNA is TGTGCCAGCAGCTCAGGAGAGACCCAGTACTTC.

V gene TRBV6-1 combines with J gene TRBJ1-4; the D gene is possibly TRBD1 (5 bases). Trimming left V 1 base short and J 8 bases short, with 14 bases between. The CDR3 is made up of 15 amino acids. Germline lookup yields CDR1 MNHNS and CDR2 SASEGT. In DNA, the CDR3 is TGTGCCAGCAGTGAAGAGGTCAGGGTGGGCGAAAAACTGTTTTTT. It specifies CASSEEVRVGEKLFF.

The chain links TRBV9 to TRBJ2-3, with a tentative D call TRBD1 (6 bases). Trimming cost V 4 bases and J 0 bases, with 21 bases left between them. CDR3 length equals 18 residues. Germline CDR1 SGDLS, CDR2 YYNGEE. In nucleotides, the CDR3 is TGTGCCAGCAGCCCAAGGCAGGGGACACTTATTAGCACAGATACGCAGTATTTT. This translates into CASSPRQGTLISTDTQYF. The full variable domain, with the rest looked up from reference TRBV9 and TRBJ2-3, is DSGVTQTPKHLITATGQRVTLRCSPRSGDLSVYWYQQSLDQGLQFLIQYYNGEERAKGNILERFSAQQFPDLHSELNLSSLELGDSALYFCASSPRQGTLISTDTQYFGPGTRLTVL.

The chain joins TRBV9 to TRBJ2-1; 12 nucleotides agree with TRBD2. The CDR3 has 18 amino acids. Unmatched junction bases numbered 9, after V lost 1 base and J lost 4 bases. In germline, CDR1 is SGDLS, CDR2 YYNGEE. The CDR3 sequence: CASSVYVRGLAGYNEQFF. As DNA, the CDR3 is TGTGCCAGCAGCGTATATGTAAGAGGACTAGCGGGGTACAATGAGCAGTTCTTC. Based on the CDR3 plus reference TRBV9 and TRBJ2-1, the full variable domain is DSGVTQTPKHLITATGQRVTLRCSPRSGDLSVYWYQQSLDQGLQFLIQYYNGEERAKGNILERFSAQQFPDLHSELNLSSLELGDSALYFCASSVYVRGLAGYNEQFFGPGTRLTVL.

The chain couples TRBV6-5 to TRBJ2-5; 13 bases match TRBD2. The germline CDR1 and CDR2 sequences are MNHEY and SVGAGI. The CDR3 length is 16 residues. The junction had 13 bases not matched to a gene; V was cut back by 4 bases and J by 11 bases. The CDR3 nucleotides are TGTGCCAGCAGTTCCAACCCCGGGACTAGCGGGGCTAAGCAGTACTTC. As protein: CASSSNPGTSGAKQYF.

The J gene is TRBJ1-2, the V gene TRBV2, with a possible D match to TRBD1 (6 bases). Germline CDR1 and CDR2: SNHLY and FYNNEI. The CDR3 is 15 amino acids. The V gene lost 6 bases and the J gene lost 5 bases, with 19 bases spanning the gap. In nucleotides, the CDR3 is TGTGCCAGCAGCAGACAGGAACCTCCGCGATATGGCTACACCTTC. As protein: CASSRQEPPRYGYTF.

The V gene is TRBV11-2, the J gene TRBJ2-7; TRBD2 matches 9 bases. The CDR3 contains 14 residues. V shed 3 bases and J 5 bases; nucleotides not matched to a gene: 5. Per germline, CDR1 SGHAT and CDR2 FQNNGV. The CDR3 bases are TGTGCCAGCAGCTTGGAGCGGGAGGCGCACGAGCAGTACTTC. As protein: CASSLEREAHEQYF.

V and J are TRBV15 and TRBJ1-6, with TRBD1 matching 7 bases. CDR1 is LNHNV, CDR2 YYDKDF, per germline (reference sequence). With 0 bases clipped from V and 10 bases from J, the junction kept 12 bases outside the gene matches. There are 17 residues in the CDR3. The CDR3 region has the DNA TGTGCCACCAGCAGAGATTCCCTTCGACAGGGAGGATCACCCCTCCACTTT. It yields the protein CATSRDSLRQGGSPLHF.

The chain links TRBV5-4 to TRBJ2-7, with D tentatively TRBD1 (6 bases). The germline CDR1 and CDR2 sequences are SGHNT and YYREEE (reference sequence). The germline V and J ends were trimmed by 6 bases and 2 bases, with 12 bases remaining between them. The CDR3 spans 13 residues. The CDR3, as DNA: TGTGCCAGCATGAGGCAGGGGACCTACGAGCAGTACTTC. Residues: CASMRQGTYEQYF.

The chain is built from TRBV7-9 and TRBJ2-3, with 9 bases lining up with TRBD1. V lost 5 bases to trimming and J lost 5 bases; unmatched junction nucleotides: 8. Germline values: CDR1 SEHNR, CDR2 FQNEAQ (reference sequence). The CDR3 is 15 amino acids. CDR3 DNA sequence: TGTGCCAGCAGCCCCCGGGACAGGGTGATAGATACGCAGTATTTT. This codes for CASSPRDRVIDTQYF. The full variable domain, with the rest looked up from reference TRBV7-9 and TRBJ2-3, is DTGVSQNPRHKITKRGQNVTFRCDPISEHNRLYWYRQTLGQGPEFLTYFQNEAQLEKSRLLSDRFSAERPKGSFSTLEIQRTEQGDSAMYLCASSPRDRVIDTQYFGPGTRLTVL.

The gene calls are TRBV28 and TRBJ2-7, with a tentative D call TRBD2 (7 bases). V gave up 7 bases and J gave up 5 bases, with 15 bases separating them. The CDR3 sequence is 13 residues long. Germline CDR1 is MDHEN and CDR2 is SYDVKM. Here the CDR3 reads CASKGGGVNEQYF. CDR3 DNA: TGTGCCAGCAAGGGGGGAGGGGTCAACGAGCAGTACTTC. The variable domain in full, with the rest retrieved from reference TRBV28 and TRBJ2-7, is DVKVTQSSRYLVKRTGEKVFLECVQDMDHENMFWYRQDPGLGLRLIYFSYDVKMKEKGDIPEGYSVSREKKERFSLILESASTNQTSMYLCASKGGGVNEQYFGPGTRLTVT.

This sequence joins TRBV10-3 and TRBJ1-5, with D possibly TRBD1 on 6 matching bases. Per germline, CDR1 ENHRY and CDR2 SYGVKD. V was clipped by 10 bases and J by 5 bases, with 12 bases between them. The CDR3 sequence is 12 residues long. CDR3 protein: CASAGADQPQHF. The DNA of the CDR3 is TGTGCCAGCGCAGGGGCGGATCAGCCCCAGCATTTT.

V usage is TRBV4-2 and J usage is TRBJ2-3, with 9 bases that match TRBD2. The CDR3 loop spans 16 amino acids. Germline loops: CDR1 LGHNA, CDR2 YNFKEQ. Germline trimming cut 0 bases from V and 4 bases from J; bases unmatched to any gene: 5. Written as DNA, the CDR3 is TGTGCCAGCAGCCAAGATTCGGCGGGAGGGCCAGATACGCAGTATTTT. Protein product: CASSQDSAGGPDTQYF.

The gene calls are TRBV27 and TRBJ1-5, with 10 positions matching TRBD1. The CDR3 has 15 residues. The J segment lost 6 bases and the V segment lost 5 bases, leaving 7 bases of the junction unmatched. The germline V gene encodes CDR1 MNHEY and CDR2 SMNVEV (reference sequence). Here the CDR3 reads CASSATGGFIQPQHF. The CDR3 DNA is TGTGCCAGCAGTGCGACAGGGGGCTTTATTCAGCCCCAGCATTTT.

The chain combines TRBV2 with TRBJ1-2; the match to TRBD1 covers 11 bases. This CDR3 has 13 residues. Germline V gene data show CDR1 as SNHLY and CDR2 as FYNNEI. V trimming: 6 bases; J trimming: 7 bases; junction bases outside the gene matches: 4. The CDR3 nucleotides are TGTGCCAGCAGCGGACAGGGGGCTGGTGGCTACACCTTC. It is translated as CASSGQGAGGYTF.

This chain uses TRBV6-1 with TRBJ1-5, with D possibly TRBD1 on 6 matching bases. Looked up from germline, CDR1 is MNHNS and CDR2 is SASEGT. V dropped 2 bases and J dropped 5 bases, with 10 bases sitting between them. This CDR3 contains 14 residues. The CDR3 bases are TGTGCCAGCAGTGAATTGGGGGCGGATCAGCCCCAGCATTTT. Protein product: CASSELGADQPQHF.

The chain employs TRBV2 and TRBJ2-7, with 7 bases identical to TRBD1. Germline assignment: CDR1 SNHLY and CDR2 FYNNEI. CDR3 length: 14 residues. V lost 6 bases to trimming and J lost 2 bases; unmatched junction nucleotides: 7. The CDR3 spells CASRGTAQAYEQYF. CDR3 nucleotide sequence: TGTGCCAGCAGGGGGACAGCCCAAGCCTACGAGCAGTACTTC.

The gene calls are TRBV4-2 and TRBJ2-3, with 8 bases aligning to TRBD1. The V gene's germline CDR1 is LGHNA and CDR2 YNFKEQ. J gave up 4 bases and V 2 bases, and 5 bases lay outside the gene matches. The CDR3 covers 15 residues. Here the CDR3 reads CASSQRTGGADTQYF. CDR3 nucleotide sequence: TGTGCCAGCAGCCAACGAACAGGGGGAGCAGATACGCAGTATTTT.

V and J are TRBV7-8 and TRBJ2-7; no firm D call. The V end was cut by 2 bases, the J end by 7 bases, with 12 bases between. This CDR3 has 13 residues. Germline lookup yields CDR1 SGHVS and CDR2 FQNEAQ. CDR3 sequence (DNA): TGTGCCAGCAGCTTAACCAGTATGTCAGAGCAGTACTTC. Translation: CASSLTSMSEQYF. Full variable domain (outside the CDR3, taken from reference TRBV7-8 and TRBJ2-7): GAGVSQSPRYKVAKRGQDVALRCDPISGHVSLFWYQQALGQGPEFLTYFQNEAQLDKSGLPSDRFFAERPEGSVSTLKIQRTQQEDSAVYLCASSLTSMSEQYFGPGTRLTVT.

A few counts support this clone. The chain joins TRBV6-5 to TRBJ2-7, with D perhaps matching TRBD2 (6 bases). Trimming took 6 bases from V and 3 from J, leaving 15 bases between them. There are 14 residues in the CDR3. The germline gives CDR1 MNHEY, CDR2 SVGAGI. The CDR3 region has the DNA TGTGCCAGCAGACAGTCGGGACTGAGCTACGAGCAGTACTTC. It encodes CASRQSGLSYEQYF.

The chain recombines TRBV11-2 with TRBJ2-7; D gene unclear. The germline CDR1 and CDR2 sequences are SGHAT and FQNNGV. V gave up 0 bases and J gave up 2 bases, with 2 bases separating them. The CDR3 runs to 12 residues. This chain's CDR3 is CASSLDTYEQYF. In nucleotides, the CDR3 is TGTGCCAGCAGCTTAGATACCTACGAGCAGTACTTC.

The CDR3 is CSVGWAGNQPQHF. Written as DNA, the CDR3 is TGCAGCGTGGGCTGGGCGGGGAATCAGCCCCAGCATTTT. This chain links TRBV29-1 with TRBJ1-5; D is ambiguous. CDR3 length: 13 amino acids. V was trimmed by 6 bases and J by 4 bases, leaving 13 bases between them. Germline CDR1 reads SQVTM; CDR2 reads ANQGSEA.

This clone was detected a few times. The rearrangement uses TRBV6-1 and TRBJ2-7; D remains unclear. V dropped 2 bases and J dropped 2 bases, with 13 bases sitting between them. Per germline, CDR1 MNHNS and CDR2 SASEGT. The CDR3 totals 15 residues. The CDR3 nucleotides read TGTGCCAGCAGTGAATTGCGGTCCCTAACCTACGAGCAGTACTTC. Amino acid sequence: CASSELRSLTYEQYF.

Only a few counts were recorded for this clone. V usage is TRBV7-9 and J usage is TRBJ1-1; D remains ambiguous. Germline CDR1 and CDR2: SEHNR and FQNEAQ (reference sequence). The length of the CDR3 is 13 residues. The germline V and J ends were trimmed by 1 base and 0 bases, with 3 bases remaining between them. In nucleotides, the CDR3 is TGTGCCAGCAGCTTAGATATGAACACTGAAGCTTTCTTT. Translation gives CASSLDMNTEAFF.

This CDR3 is CASSESSGSHEQYF. CDR3 nucleotides: TGTGCCAGCAGCGAAAGTAGCGGGAGCCACGAGCAGTACTTC. The chain links TRBV6-4 to TRBJ2-7, with 9 bases lining up with TRBD2. The V and J ends lost 6 bases and 5 bases, in that order; junction bases with no gene match: 8. This CDR3 has 14 amino acids. Germline V gene data show CDR1 as MRHNA and CDR2 as SNTAGT.

V is TRBV28 and J is TRBJ1-1; D is uncertain. With 5 bases removed from V and 0 bases from J, the gap between germline ends came to 7 bases. This CDR3 region has 13 residues. Looked up from germline, CDR1 is MDHEN and CDR2 is SYDVKM. The CDR3 protein is CASSLTLNTEAFF. CDR3 nucleotide sequence: TGTGCCAGCAGTCTTACACTGAACACTGAAGCTTTCTTT.

The CDR3 nucleotides read TGTGCCAGCAGCTTAGTTGGGACAAGATACAATGAGCAGTTCTTC. Encoded protein: CASSLVGTRYNEQFF. The gene calls are TRBV7-9 and TRBJ2-1; D might be TRBD1 (6 bases). Germline lookup yields CDR1 SEHNR and CDR2 FQNEAQ (reference sequence). V shed 1 base and J shed 4 bases, with 11 bases lying between them. This CDR3 is built from 15 residues.

This clone is labeled medium-sized. The chain uses TRBV5-8 and TRBJ1-2, with 8 bases that match TRBD1. The V and J ends lost 4 bases and 3 bases, in that order; junction bases with no gene match: 11. The CDR3 is 16 amino acids. Germline V gene lookup returns CDR1 SGHTS and CDR2 YDEGEE. This CDR3 is CASSTPWGTGDYGYTF. The CDR3 DNA follows: TGTGCCAGCAGCACTCCTTGGGGGACAGGTGACTATGGCTACACCTTC. The variable domain in full, completed from reference TRBV5-8 and TRBJ1-2, reads EAGVTQSPTHLIKTRGQQATLRCSPISGHTSVYWYQQALGLGLQFLLWYDEGEERNRGNFPPRFSGRQFPNYSSELNVNALELEDSALYLCASSTPWGTGDYGYTFGSGTRLTVV.

The chain is built from TRBV29-1 and TRBJ2-6; TRBD1 is a possible D gene (6 bases). The CDR3 is made up of 15 amino acids. Looked up from germline, CDR1 is SQVTM and CDR2 is ANQGSEA. V dropped 6 bases and J dropped 0 bases, with 12 bases sitting between them. In DNA, the CDR3 is TGCAGCGTGGCCCTGGACAGCTCTGGGGCCAACGTCCTGACTTTC. Translated, it gives CSVALDSSGANVLTF. The variable domain in full, completed from reference TRBV29-1 and TRBJ2-6, reads SAVISQKPSRDICQRGTSLTIQCQVDSQVTMMFWYRQQPGQSLTLIATANQGSEATYESGFVIDKFPISRPNLTFSTLTVSNMSPEDSSIYLCSVALDSSGANVLTFGAGSRLTVL.